This entry lists 30 T cell receptor beta chains sequenced from one sample in a study of blood T cell repertoires in COVID-19. Assay: immunoSEQ multiplex PCR; the TCRdb copy retains only in-frame clones and omits some. The table has more than 450,000 clones, about 90% seen once. The sample comprised PBMCs or T cells enriched from blood (not recorded which). Every receptor here comes from a woman aged 18-30 years who had recovered from COVID-19.

This CDR3 is CASNPVAIPHEQFF. The CDR3 nucleotides read TGTGCCAGCAACCCGGTAGCGATTCCCCATGAGCAGTTCTTC. The genes are TRBV28 and TRBJ2-1; possibly TRBD2 for D (5 bases). V dropped 7 bases and J dropped 8 bases, with 18 bases sitting between them. The germline V gene encodes CDR1 MDHEN and CDR2 SYDVKM. The CDR3 totals 14 residues.

J is TRBJ1-6 and V is TRBV2; possibly TRBD1 for D (6 bases). Trimming removed 6 bases from V and 10 bases from J, with 16 bases in between. Per germline, CDR1 SNHLY and CDR2 FYNNEI. This CDR3 region has 14 residues. The CDR3 region has the DNA TGTGCCAGCAGATGGGGGGGGGCCGAGTCACCCCTCCACTTT. Translated: CASRWGGAESPLHF.

The V call is TRBV2, the J call TRBJ2-3, with 8 bases that match TRBD2. Trimming at V came to 11 bases and at J to 3 bases, leaving 7 bases not matched to a gene. Germline V gene data show CDR1 as SNHLY and CDR2 as FYNNEI. The CDR3 covers 13 residues. CDR3 in amino acids: CAGAGESTDTQYF. The CDR3 DNA is TGTGCCGGAGCGGGGGAATCTACAGATACGCAGTATTTT.

V usage is TRBV7-9 and J usage is TRBJ2-7; 8 bases align to TRBD1. In germline, CDR1 is SEHNR, CDR2 FQNEAQ (reference sequence). This CDR3 is built from 16 residues. The ends lost 5 bases at V and 3 bases at J; junction bases unmatched: 12. CDR3 residues: CASSPGQGAYVYEQYF. CDR3 sequence (DNA): TGTGCCAGCAGCCCCGGACAGGGAGCCTATGTCTACGAGCAGTACTTC.

The genes are TRBV25-1 and TRBJ2-2; no clear D gene. Germline CDR1 and CDR2: MGHDK and SYGVNS. The V gene lost 7 bases and the J gene lost 3 bases, with 12 bases spanning the gap. The CDR3 is 14 residues long. CDR3: CASKKNTDTGELFF. The DNA for the CDR3 is TGTGCCAGCAAAAAAAATACAGACACCGGGGAGCTGTTTTTT.

This clone has just a few counts. The CDR3 DNA reads TGTGCCAGCAGCCCTCAAATAACGGGACAGGGTTCACCCCTCCACTTT. Amino acids: CASSPQITGQGSPLHF. J is TRBJ1-6 and V is TRBV2; TRBD1 agrees at 9 bases. V lost 6 bases, J lost 9 bases, and 12 bases stayed unmatched. The CDR3 loop spans 16 amino acids. Germline CDR1 reads SNHLY; CDR2 reads FYNNEI.

The chain joins TRBV6-4 to TRBJ1-2, with D unresolved. Germline CDR1 is MRHNA and CDR2 is SNTAGT. V lost 6 bases and J 0 bases, leaving 11 bases between the germline ends. The CDR3 extends over 14 amino acids. CDR3 bases: TGTGCCAGCAGGGAGGCAGGCCCTAACTATGGCTACACCTTC. It yields the protein CASREAGPNYGYTF.

V and J are TRBV28 and TRBJ2-5; 9 bases agree with TRBD2. V lost 2 bases and J lost 2; bases outside the gene matches: 6. The V gene's germline CDR1 is MDHEN and CDR2 SYDVKM. The CDR3 extends over 16 amino acids. The CDR3 spells CASSLEVAGVQETQYF. In nucleotides, the CDR3 is TGTGCCAGCAGTTTAGAGGTAGCGGGGGTACAAGAGACCCAGTACTTC.

The CDR3 coding sequence is TGTGCCAGCACCCAGTTAGGAGGGAGCGAGCAGTACTTC. Translation: CASTQLGGSEQYF. The chain uses TRBV3-1 (or the pseudogene TRBV3-2) and TRBJ2-7, with a weak D call TRBD2 (6 bases). Germline V CDR1 and CDR2: LGHDT, YNNKEL (reference sequence). V was trimmed by 7 bases and J by 6 bases, leaving 16 bases between them. This CDR3 is 13 amino acids long.

The genes are TRBV5-1 and TRBJ1-4, with D possibly matching TRBD1 (5 bases). Deletions cut 2 bases from V and 7 bases from J, with 15 bases between. Germline CDR1 SGHRS, CDR2 YFSETQ. The CDR3 loop spans 15 amino acids. CDR3 residues: CASSLSGLGAEKLFF. The CDR3 DNA follows: TGCGCCAGCAGCTTATCAGGGCTCGGAGCTGAAAAACTGTTTTTT. Using reference TRBV5-1 and TRBJ1-4 for the parts outside the CDR3, the full variable domain is KAGVTQTPRYLIKTRGQQVTLSCSPISGHRSVSWYQQTPGQGLQFLFEYFSETQRNKGNFPGRFSGRQFSNSRSEMNVSTLELGDSALYLCASSLSGLGAEKLFFGSGTQLSVL.

This chain links TRBV5-6 with TRBJ2-2; 9 bases map to TRBD1. The germline gives CDR1 SGHDT, CDR2 YYEEEE. This CDR3 spans 16 amino acids. The trim removed 4 bases at V and 0 bases at J, leaving 4 bases unmatched. The CDR3 coding sequence is TGTGCCAGCAGCCCCGGGACAGGGTCGAACACCGGGGAGCTGTTTTTT. Protein sequence: CASSPGTGSNTGELFF.

This rearrangement joins TRBV5-1 to TRBJ2-1; a weak D match, TRBD1 (6 bases). Germline V CDR1 and CDR2: SGHRS, YFSETQ. The CDR3 is 14 residues long. V lost 3 bases to trimming and J lost 2 bases, with 9 bases between them. The CDR3 loop is CASSWAGAYNEQFF. CDR3 DNA: TGCGCCAGCAGCTGGGCAGGGGCCTACAATGAGCAGTTCTTC.

The V call is TRBV6-5, the J call TRBJ1-4, with a possible D match to TRBD1 (6 bases). Trimming shortened V by 0 bases and J by 7 bases, and 15 bases separated the two germline ends. There are 16 residues in the CDR3. Germline V CDR1 and CDR2: MNHEY, SVGAGI. As DNA, the CDR3 is TGTGCCAGCAGTTACTCGGGCGGGGGGGCGGTTGAAAAACTGTTTTTT. It codes for CASSYSGGGAVEKLFF.

The chain recombines TRBV12-5 with TRBJ1-3; D not resolved. Looked up from germline, CDR1 is LGHNT and CDR2 is FRNRAP. Trimming removed 2 bases at V and 0 bases at J, with 14 bases between. The CDR3 runs to 17 residues. CDR3 residues: CASGLRGIPNSGNTIYF. Here the CDR3 DNA reads TGTGCTAGTGGTTTGAGAGGTATACCAAACTCTGGAAACACCATATATTTT.

The chain has TRBV2 and TRBJ2-3, with D perhaps matching TRBD1 (5 bases). This CDR3 is built from 14 residues. Trimming stripped 5 bases from V and 3 bases from J, with 12 bases between. In germline, CDR1 is SNHLY, CDR2 FYNNEI. The CDR3 region has the DNA TGTGCCAGCAGTTCAATGTCAGGGACAGATACGCAGTATTTT. It specifies CASSSMSGTDTQYF.

The CDR3 here is CASSPLSQLTGVNTEAFF. As DNA, the CDR3 is TGTGCCAGCTCACCACTCTCCCAACTCACAGGGGTGAACACTGAAGCTTTCTTT. The chain recombines TRBV18 with TRBJ1-1, with 7 bases identical to TRBD1. Germline V gene lookup returns CDR1 KGHSH and CDR2 LQKENI. The trim removed 1 base at V and 0 bases at J, leaving 11 bases unmatched. This CDR3 has 18 residues.

The chain is built from TRBV7-9 and TRBJ1-2; no firm D call. CDR1 and CDR2 from the germline V gene are SEHNR and FQNEAQ (reference sequence). The CDR3 runs 13 residues. V lost 0 bases and J lost 4, with 6 bases in between. DNA for the CDR3: TGTGCCAGCAGCTTAGCAGTAGCCTATGGCTACACCTTC. Translated: CASSLAVAYGYTF.

This sequence joins TRBV6-5 and TRBJ2-7, with 12 bases identical to TRBD2. The germline V gene encodes CDR1 MNHEY and CDR2 SVGAGI. The CDR3 is 15 residues long. V trimming: 8 bases; J trimming: 0 bases; junction bases outside the gene matches: 5. CDR3 bases: TGTGCCAGCCTTCCTAGCGGGGGGGTCTCCTACGAGCAGTACTTC. Its protein is CASLPSGGVSYEQYF.

The rearrangement uses TRBV19 and TRBJ1-5; 9 bases match TRBD1. Germline trimming cut 5 bases from V and 6 bases from J; bases unmatched to any gene: 17. Germline V gene lookup returns CDR1 LNHDA and CDR2 SQIVND (reference sequence). This CDR3 comprises 18 residues. Here the CDR3 reads CASSVAGQGRGESQPQHF. The CDR3, as DNA: TGTGCCAGTAGTGTCGCGGGACAGGGAAGAGGGGAGAGTCAGCCCCAGCATTTT.

This clone was seen a handful of times. This chain connects TRBV10-3 to TRBJ2-7, with TRBD2 matching over 8 bases. Germline-derived CDR1 and CDR2 are ENHRY and SYGVKD. The CDR3 length is 15 residues. V shed 4 bases, J shed 4 bases, and the junction held 9 bases outside the gene matches. The CDR3 protein is CAISVSGGGMYEQYF. In DNA form, the CDR3 reads TGTGCCATCAGTGTCTCGGGCGGGGGGATGTACGAGCAGTACTTC.

The V call is TRBV28, the J call TRBJ1-6; weak D call: TRBD1 (6 bases). Germline lookup yields CDR1 MDHEN and CDR2 SYDVKM. V lost 4 bases, J lost 4 bases, and 14 bases lay in between. The CDR3 loop spans 16 amino acids. CDR3 coding DNA: TGTGCCAGCAGTTCCCCCTGGGGGCCGTATAATTCACCCCTCCACTTT. As protein: CASSSPWGPYNSPLHF.

The V gene is TRBV5-1, the J gene TRBJ1-1; D remains ambiguous. This CDR3 is 15 amino acids long. Germline lookup yields CDR1 SGHRS and CDR2 YFSETQ. V was clipped by 3 bases and J by 4 bases, with 16 bases between them. The CDR3 loop is CASSSMDRGGTEAFF. The CDR3 bases are TGCGCCAGCAGCTCCATGGATCGGGGAGGCACTGAAGCTTTCTTT. The full variable domain, in which reference TRBV5-1 and TRBJ1-1 provide the parts outside the CDR3, is KAGVTQTPRYLIKTRGQQVTLSCSPISGHRSVSWYQQTPGQGLQFLFEYFSETQRNKGNFPGRFSGRQFSNSRSEMNVSTLELGDSALYLCASSSMDRGGTEAFFGQGTRLTVV.

The chain employs TRBV5-1 and TRBJ2-5; 7 bases match TRBD2. V shed 7 bases, J shed 2 bases, and the junction held 11 bases outside the gene matches. This CDR3 region has 15 residues. CDR1 SGHRS and CDR2 YFSETQ come from the germline V gene. CDR3 DNA sequence: TGCGCCAGCCCACCCCCCCCGCGGGGGCAAGAGACCCAGTACTTC. Translation gives CASPPPPRGQETQYF.

The genes are TRBV27 and TRBJ2-1, with a tentative D call TRBD1 (6 bases). The CDR3 contains 15 residues. From germline, CDR1 is MNHEY and CDR2 SMNVEV (reference sequence). V was shortened by 5 bases and J by 4 bases, with 15 bases between the two germline ends. The CDR3 spells CASSDTGTGYNEQFF. The CDR3 bases are TGTGCCAGCAGTGATACAGGGACGGGATACAATGAGCAGTTCTTC.

The chain employs TRBV5-1 and TRBJ2-5, with 8 bases fitting TRBD2. V lost 0 bases and J lost 5; bases outside the gene matches: 9. The CDR3 has 16 amino acids. The germline V gene has CDR1 SGHRS and CDR2 YFSETQ. The CDR3 region has the DNA TGCGCCAGCAGCTTGGTTTCCGGGGGGGACATGGAGACCCAGTACTTC. Translation: CASSLVSGGDMETQYF.

The chain is built from TRBV10-1 and TRBJ1-2; D is possibly TRBD1 (5 bases). V dropped 0 bases and J dropped 0 bases, with 8 bases sitting between them. The CDR3 runs 15 residues. Germline CDR1 is WNHNN and CDR2 is SYGVQD (reference sequence). The DNA of the CDR3 is TGCGCCAGCAGTGAGTCCAGGGAGGCTAACTATGGCTACACCTTC. Amino acid sequence: CASSESREANYGYTF.

The chain is built from TRBV4-1 and TRBJ2-5; 9 nucleotides agree with TRBD2. After removal of 3 bases from V and 5 bases from J, the junction contained 10 bases not matched to a gene. Germline V CDR1 and CDR2: MGHRA, YSYEKL. This CDR3 comprises 16 residues. CDR3 sequence reads: CASSQGRGGGAETQYF. The DNA for the CDR3 is TGCGCCAGCAGCCAGGGACGGGGCGGGGGGGCCGAGACCCAGTACTTC.

The chain is built from TRBV6-4 and TRBJ2-3; TRBD1 is a possible D gene (5 bases). V dropped 3 bases and J dropped 3 bases, with 10 bases sitting between them. The CDR3 is 14 amino acids. CDR1 and CDR2 from the germline V gene are MRHNA and SNTAGT. The CDR3 reads CASSEAGFTDTQYF. The DNA for the CDR3 is TGTGCCAGCAGTGAGGCAGGGTTTACAGATACGCAGTATTTT.

The chain combines TRBV10-3 with TRBJ2-1, with TRBD1 matching 10 bases. Germline values: CDR1 ENHRY, CDR2 SYGVKD. This CDR3 has 16 amino acids. V gave up 8 bases and J gave up 7 bases; unmatched junction bases: 14. CDR3 loop: CAIGGSGDRGLNEQFF. The CDR3 region has the DNA TGTGCCATCGGAGGAAGCGGGGACAGGGGTTTGAATGAGCAGTTCTTC.

V usage is TRBV5-5 and J usage is TRBJ1-1, with D tentatively TRBD1 (5 bases). The germline V gene has CDR1 SGHKS and CDR2 YYEKEE (reference sequence). The V end was cut by 0 bases, the J end by 3 bases, with 12 bases between. This CDR3 is built from 15 residues. The CDR3 spells CASSLVAGLYTEAFF. CDR3 coding DNA: TGTGCCAGCAGCTTGGTGGCAGGGTTGTACACTGAAGCTTTCTTT.